The present TCR beta chain was sequenced within a study of breast tumors, draining lymph nodes, adjacent tissues (dated by TCRdb to 2016 to 2017). Broadly, across the study: TCR beta repertoires were compared across tumor, adjacent nontumor tissue and axillary lymph nodes obtained from breast cancer patients. In human breast cancer, the study set out to assess how tumor, surrounding tissue and draining lymph node repertoires relate to one another and whether T cells might be exchanged between them.

The CDR3 has 16 amino acids, counting the end cysteine and phenylalanine. CDR3 DNA only is kept here, 48 bases in frame from base 1. The CDR1 and CDR2 encoded by the germline V gene are SGHDT and YYEEEE. The junction shows trimming of 5 bases on V and 0 bases on J, plus 15 bases between the germline ends. What the research found in general, with its limitations: The data were considered consistent with the idea that most tumor T cells come from the lymph node and then expand in tumor tissue. T-cell repertoire diversity in tumors was found to be lower than in lymph nodes but higher than in nontumor tissue, and preferential V and J gene usage was observed. The conclusion that tumor T cells originate in lymph nodes was framed as consistent with a hypothesis rather than directly demonstrated. Tumor and nontumor tissue repertoires were significantly more similar in luminal-like than in basal-like breast cancer.

This clonotype was detected ten times or more. Its antigen is unknown. Base-call qualities are not available, and no considerably larger clone is one nucleotide away. The listed sequencing device is Illumina HiSeq 2000. TCR beta chain libraries were generated by multiplex PCR amplification. The amplified TCR beta chain products were analyzed by high-throughput sequencing. The public reads were reprocessed in TCRdb via fastp at Q25 and MiXCR, keeping in-frame beta chains. Rows merge per CDR3 protein into single entries with the most common DNA and genes. The sample includes some 100,000 distinct CDR3 sequences, with about 20% observed a single time. The ten largest make up 1% to 1.5% of the sample. The lymph node samples were taken from the axillary draining lymph nodes of breast cancer patients.

The chain is encoded by TRBV5-6 joined to TRBJ1-3; the D gene assignment is ambiguous. The source of this sequence is a female donor with breast cancer. Some clones in this sample may be carry-over from other donors' samples. The sequencing input was axillary lymph node tissue. The CDR3 reads CASSWNAGNSGNTIYF. The sequenced DNA is TGTGCCAGCAGTTGGAACGCCGGGAACTCTGGAAACACCATATATTTT. Full variable domain (CDR3 extended with the reference TRBV5-6 and TRBJ1-3 proteins): DAGVTQSPTHLIKTRGQQVTLRCSPKSGHDTVSWYQQALGQGPQFIFQYYEEEERQRGNFPDRFSGHQFPNYSSELNVNALLLGDSALYLCASSWNAGNSGNTIYFGEGSWLTVV.